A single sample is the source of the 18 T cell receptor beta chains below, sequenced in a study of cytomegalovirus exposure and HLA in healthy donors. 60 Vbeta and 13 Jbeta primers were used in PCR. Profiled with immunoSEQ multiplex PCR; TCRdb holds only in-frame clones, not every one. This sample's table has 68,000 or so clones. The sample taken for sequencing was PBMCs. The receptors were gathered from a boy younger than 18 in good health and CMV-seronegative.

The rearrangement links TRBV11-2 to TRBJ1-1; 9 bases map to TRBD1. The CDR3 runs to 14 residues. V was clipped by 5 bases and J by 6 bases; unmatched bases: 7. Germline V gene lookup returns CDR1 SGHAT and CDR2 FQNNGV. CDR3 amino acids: CASSRTGAGSEAFF. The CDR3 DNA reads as TGTGCCAGCAGCCGGACAGGGGCAGGATCTGAAGCTTTCTTT.

CDR3 nucleotide sequence: TGTGCCAGCAGTGTACAGGGGGACGCCACCGGGGAGCTGTTTTTT. Encoded protein: CASSVQGDATGELFF. The chain employs TRBV6-4 and TRBJ2-2; 8 nucleotides align to TRBD1. The CDR3 is 15 amino acids. Per germline, CDR1 MRHNA and CDR2 SNTAGT. Losses at the gene ends were 4 bases for V and 4 bases for J; bases not matched to a gene: 5.

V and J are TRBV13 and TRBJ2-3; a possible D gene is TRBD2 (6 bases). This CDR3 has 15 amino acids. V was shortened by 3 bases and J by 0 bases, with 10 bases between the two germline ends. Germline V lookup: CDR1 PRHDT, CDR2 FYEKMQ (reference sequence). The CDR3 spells CASSLRDLSTDTQYF. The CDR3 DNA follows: TGTGCCAGCAGCTTGAGGGACTTGAGCACAGATACGCAGTATTTT.

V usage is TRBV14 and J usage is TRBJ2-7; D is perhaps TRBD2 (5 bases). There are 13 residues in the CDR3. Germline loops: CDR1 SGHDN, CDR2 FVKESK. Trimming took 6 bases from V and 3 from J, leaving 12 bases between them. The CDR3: CASSRGNNYEQYF. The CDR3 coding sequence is TGTGCCAGCAGTCGGGGAAACAACTACGAGCAGTACTTC.

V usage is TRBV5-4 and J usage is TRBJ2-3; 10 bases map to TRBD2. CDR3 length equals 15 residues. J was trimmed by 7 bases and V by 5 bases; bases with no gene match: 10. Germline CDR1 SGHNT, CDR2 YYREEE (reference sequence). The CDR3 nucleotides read TGTGCCAGCAGACCCGGGGTAGCGGGAGGAAATACGCAGTATTTT. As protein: CASRPGVAGGNTQYF.

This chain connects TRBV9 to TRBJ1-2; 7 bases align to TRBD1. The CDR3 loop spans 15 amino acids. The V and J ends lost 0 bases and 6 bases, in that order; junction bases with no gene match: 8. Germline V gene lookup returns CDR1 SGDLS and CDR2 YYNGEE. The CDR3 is CASSVGGGTENGYTF. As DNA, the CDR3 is TGTGCCAGCAGCGTAGGGGGCGGGACAGAGAATGGCTACACCTTC.

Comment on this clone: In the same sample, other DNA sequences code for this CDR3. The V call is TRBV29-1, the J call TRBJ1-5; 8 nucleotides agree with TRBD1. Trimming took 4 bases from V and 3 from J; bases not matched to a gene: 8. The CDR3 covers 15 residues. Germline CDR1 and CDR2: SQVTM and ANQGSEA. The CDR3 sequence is CSVASGQGNNQPQHF. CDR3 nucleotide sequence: TGCAGCGTTGCCTCCGGACAGGGAAACAATCAGCCCCAGCATTTT. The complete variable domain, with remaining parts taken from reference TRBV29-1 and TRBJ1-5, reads SAVISQKPSRDICQRGTSLTIQCQVDSQVTMMFWYRQQPGQSLTLIATANQGSEATYESGFVIDKFPISRPNLTFSTLTVSNMSPEDSSIYLCSVASGQGNNQPQHFGDGTRLSIL.

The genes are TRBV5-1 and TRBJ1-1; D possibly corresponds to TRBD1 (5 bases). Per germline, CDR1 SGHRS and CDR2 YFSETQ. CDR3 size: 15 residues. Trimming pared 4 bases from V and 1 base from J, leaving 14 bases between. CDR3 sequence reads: CASSPEQVSNTEAFF. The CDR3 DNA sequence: TGCGCCAGCAGCCCGGAACAGGTTTCGAACACTGAAGCTTTCTTT.

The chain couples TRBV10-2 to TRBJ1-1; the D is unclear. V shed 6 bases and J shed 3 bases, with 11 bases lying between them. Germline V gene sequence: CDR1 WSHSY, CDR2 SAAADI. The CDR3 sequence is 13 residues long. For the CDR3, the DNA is TGCGCCAGCAGCGTCCGGGTAGACACTGAAGCTTTCTTT. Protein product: CASSVRVDTEAFF.

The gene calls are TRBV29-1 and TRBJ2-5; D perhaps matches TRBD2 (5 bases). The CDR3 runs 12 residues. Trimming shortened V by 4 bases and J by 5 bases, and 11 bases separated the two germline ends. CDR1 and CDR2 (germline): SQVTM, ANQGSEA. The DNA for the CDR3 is TGCAGCGTTGTCCTACGGAGGGAGACCCAGTACTTC. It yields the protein CSVVLRRETQYF.

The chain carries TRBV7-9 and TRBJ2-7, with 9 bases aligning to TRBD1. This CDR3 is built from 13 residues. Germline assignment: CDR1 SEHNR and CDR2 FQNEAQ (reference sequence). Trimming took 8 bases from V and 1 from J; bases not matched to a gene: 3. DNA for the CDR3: TGTGCCAGCGCTGGACAGGGGTCCTACGAGCAGTACTTC. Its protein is CASAGQGSYEQYF.

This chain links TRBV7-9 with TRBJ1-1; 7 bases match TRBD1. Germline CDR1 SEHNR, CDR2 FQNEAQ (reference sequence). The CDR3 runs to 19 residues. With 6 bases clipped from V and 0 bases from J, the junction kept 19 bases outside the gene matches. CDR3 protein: CASRGGNLRTGTMNTEAFF. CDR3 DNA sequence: TGTGCCAGCAGAGGGGGAAACCTTAGGACAGGAACAATGAACACTGAAGCTTTCTTT.

The CDR3 spells CASSETGENQPQHF. CDR3 coding DNA: TGTGCCAGCAGTGAAACAGGAGAGAATCAGCCCCAGCATTTT. V and J are TRBV6-1 and TRBJ1-5; TRBD1 is a possible D gene (5 bases). The CDR3 is 14 amino acids. Per germline, CDR1 MNHNS and CDR2 SASEGT. Trimming pared 2 bases from V and 4 bases from J, leaving 9 bases between.

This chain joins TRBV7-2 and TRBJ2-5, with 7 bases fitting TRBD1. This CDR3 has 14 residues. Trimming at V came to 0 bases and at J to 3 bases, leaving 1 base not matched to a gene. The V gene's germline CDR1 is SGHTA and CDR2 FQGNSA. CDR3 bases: TGTGCCAGCAGCTTAGCGGGGACAGAAGAGACCCAGTACTTC. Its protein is CASSLAGTEETQYF.

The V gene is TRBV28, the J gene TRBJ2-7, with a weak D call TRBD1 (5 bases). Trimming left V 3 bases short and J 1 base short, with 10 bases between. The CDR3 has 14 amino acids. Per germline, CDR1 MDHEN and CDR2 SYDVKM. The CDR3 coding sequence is TGTGCCAGCAGTTTGCAGGGCAGGTCCTACGAGCAGTACTTC. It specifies CASSLQGRSYEQYF.

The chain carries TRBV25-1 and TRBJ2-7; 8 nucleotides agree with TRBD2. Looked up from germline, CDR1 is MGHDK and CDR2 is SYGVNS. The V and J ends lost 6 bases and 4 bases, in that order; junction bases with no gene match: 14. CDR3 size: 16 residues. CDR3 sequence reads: CASSKLDSGSVYEQYF. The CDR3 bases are TGTGCCAGCAGCAAGCTAGACAGCGGGAGTGTGTACGAGCAGTACTTC.

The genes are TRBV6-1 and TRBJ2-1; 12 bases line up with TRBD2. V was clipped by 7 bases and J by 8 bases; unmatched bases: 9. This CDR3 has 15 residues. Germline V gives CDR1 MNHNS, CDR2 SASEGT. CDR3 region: CASKDLAGGSDEQFF. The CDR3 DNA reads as TGTGCCAGCAAGGACCTAGCGGGAGGGTCGGATGAGCAGTTCTTC.

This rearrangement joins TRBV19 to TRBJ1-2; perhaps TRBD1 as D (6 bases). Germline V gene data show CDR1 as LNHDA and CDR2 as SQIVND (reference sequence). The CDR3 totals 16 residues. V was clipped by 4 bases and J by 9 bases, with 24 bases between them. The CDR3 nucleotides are TGTGCCAGTAGTACAGCCCGGACAGTCCCAAGTTCTCGCTACACCTTC. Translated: CASSTARTVPSSRYTF.